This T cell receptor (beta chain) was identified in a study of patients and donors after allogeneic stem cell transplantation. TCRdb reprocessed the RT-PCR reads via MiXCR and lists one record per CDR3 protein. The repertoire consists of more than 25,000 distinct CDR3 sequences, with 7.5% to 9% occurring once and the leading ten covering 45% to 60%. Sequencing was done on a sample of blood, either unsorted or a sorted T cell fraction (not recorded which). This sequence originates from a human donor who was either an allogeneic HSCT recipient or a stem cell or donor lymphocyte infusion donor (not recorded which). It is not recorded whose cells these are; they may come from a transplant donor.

CDR3: CASSLEGIGNEKLFF. The CDR3 DNA sequence: TGTGCCAGCAGCTTAGAAGGGATAGGCAATGAAAAACTGTTTTTT. The chain links TRBV7-9 to TRBJ1-4, with D unclear. CDR1 and CDR2 (germline): SEHNR, FQNEAQ (reference sequence). V lost 1 base, J lost 5 bases, and 11 bases lay in between. The CDR3 is 15 amino acids.